This entry concerns a single T cell receptor (beta chain). Separate from the approximately 670-subject first cohort, the roughly 120-subject validation cohort was the one that the donors belonged to. This sample was included in a study of cytomegalovirus exposure and HLA in healthy donors. This CDR3 has 15 amino acids. Trimming cost V 3 bases and J 9 bases, with 18 bases left between them. Germline V lookup: CDR1 MNHEY, CDR2 SMNVEV (reference sequence). Clones were read by immunoSEQ multiplex PCR, and TCRdb kept only the in-frame ones, dropping some. The sample holds under 100,000 clones; approximately 96% are singletons and the top ten take 0.78%.

The V and J genes are TRBV27 and TRBJ2-1, with a weak D call TRBD2 (6 bases). The sequence was collected from a man in his late teens or twenties in good health and CMV-seronegative. What was sequenced was PBMCs. CDR3 DNA: TGTGCCAGCAGTTTTATCGGGGGAGGATTAGGTGAGCAGTTCTTC. Translated, it gives CASSFIGGGLGEQFF.